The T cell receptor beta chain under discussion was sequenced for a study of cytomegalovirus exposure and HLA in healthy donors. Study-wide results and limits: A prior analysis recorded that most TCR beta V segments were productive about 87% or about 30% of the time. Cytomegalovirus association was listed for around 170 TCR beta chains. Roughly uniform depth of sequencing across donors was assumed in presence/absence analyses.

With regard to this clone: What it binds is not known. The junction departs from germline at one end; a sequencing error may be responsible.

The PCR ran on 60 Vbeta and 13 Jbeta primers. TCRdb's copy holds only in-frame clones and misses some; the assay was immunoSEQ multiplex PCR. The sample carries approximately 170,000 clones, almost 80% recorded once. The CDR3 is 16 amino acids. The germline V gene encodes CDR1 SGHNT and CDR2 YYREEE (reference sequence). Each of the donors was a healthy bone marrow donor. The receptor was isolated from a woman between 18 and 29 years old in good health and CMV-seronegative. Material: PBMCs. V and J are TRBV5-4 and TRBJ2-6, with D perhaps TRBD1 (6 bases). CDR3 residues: CASRERGNSGANVLTF. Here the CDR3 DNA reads TGTGCCAGCAGGGAGAGGGGGAACTCTGGAGCCAACGTCCTGACTTTC. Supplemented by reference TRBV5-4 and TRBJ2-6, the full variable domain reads ETGVTQSPTHLIKTRGQQVTLRCSSQSGHNTVSWYQQALGQGPQFIFQYYREEENGRGNFPPRFSGLQFPNYSSELNVNALELDDSALYLCASRERGNSGANVLTFGAGSRLTVL.